Listed below are T cell receptor beta chains from one sample, sequenced in a study of response to subunit inactivated influenza vaccine. TCRdb fed the RT-PCR reads into MiXCR, producing one record per CDR3 protein. Of around 600,000 distinct CDR3 sequences in the sample, over 9% were seen once. This sample was also put to use in a study of T cells expressing NK-cell markers.

Sequenced here: PBMCs from blood, sampled on the day of vaccination. The receptors were sampled from a man aged 45-65 years who received an inactivated influenza vaccine. CDR3s include the opening cysteine and the closing phenylalanine or tryptophan. The D gene is left open where the match is weak. Clone size is given for some rows only: seen once, a few or many times, or a class if the clone is expanded.

clone size: NA
J gene: TRBJ1-1
V gene: TRBV9
D gene: NA
CDR3 protein: CASSASPNTEAFF
CDR3 DNA: TGTGCCAGCAGCGCCTCACCGAACACTGAAGCTTTCTTT

clone size: NA
J gene: TRBJ1-2
V gene: TRBV5-1
D gene: TRBD1
CDR3 protein: CASSRDRVFGYTF
CDR3 DNA: TGCGCCAGCAGCCGGGACAGGGTATTTGGCTACACCTTC

clone size: NA
J gene: TRBJ2-1
V gene: TRBV20-1
D gene: NA
CDR3 protein: CSAPEYWLNNEQFF
CDR3 DNA: TGCAGTGCTCCTGAATATTGGCTTAACAATGAGCAGTTCTTC

clone size: NA
J gene: TRBJ1-2
V gene: TRBV28
D gene: TRBD1
CDR3 protein: CASSLLFPGQGMGGYTF
CDR3 DNA: TGTGCCAGCAGTTTATTATTCCCCGGACAGGGGATGGGTGGCTACACCTTC

clone size: NA
J gene: TRBJ2-3
V gene: TRBV7-6
D gene: TRBD2
CDR3 protein: CASSLGGGGDTQYF
CDR3 DNA: TGTGCCAGCAGCTTAGGGGGCGGGGGAGATACGCAGTATTTT

clone size: NA
J gene: TRBJ2-7
V gene: TRBV28
D gene: TRBD2
CDR3 protein: CASSGPGGLEQYF
CDR3 DNA: TGTGCCAGCAGTGGACCGGGGGGTCTGGAGCAGTACTTC

clone size: few
J gene: TRBJ2-5
V gene: TRBV15
D gene: NA
CDR3 protein: CATSRAGVRETQYF
CDR3 DNA: TGTGCCACCAGCAGAGCGGGAGTCCGAGAGACCCAGTACTTC

clone size: NA
J gene: TRBJ2-5
V gene: TRBV6-2/TRBV6-3
D gene: NA
CDR3 protein: CASSYGSDLVETQYF
CDR3 DNA: TGTGCCAGCAGTTATGGTTCCGATCTGGTGGAGACCCAGTACTTC

clone size: NA
J gene: TRBJ2-2
V gene: TRBV20-1
D gene: NA
CDR3 protein: CSARGFMDLGRGELFF
CDR3 DNA: TGCAGTGCTAGGGGTTTTATGGACCTTGGTCGGGGGGAGCTGTTTTTT

clone size: few
J gene: TRBJ1-1
V gene: TRBV4-1
D gene: NA
CDR3 protein: CASSPFLTGNTEAFF
CDR3 DNA: TGCGCCAGCAGCCCATTTTTGACAGGGAACACTGAAGCTTTCTTT

clone size: many
J gene: TRBJ2-1
V gene: TRBV7-3
D gene: NA
CDR3 protein: CASSLGYGGGAYNEQFF
CDR3 DNA: TGTGCCAGCAGCTTAGGTTATGGAGGCGGGGCCTACAATGAGCAGTTCTTC

clone size: many
J gene: TRBJ2-5
V gene: TRBV24-1
D gene: TRBD1
CDR3 protein: CATSDPTGGETQYF
CDR3 DNA: TGTGCCACCAGTGATCCGACAGGGGGGGAGACCCAGTACTTC

clone size: NA
J gene: TRBJ2-2
V gene: TRBV19
D gene: TRBD1
CDR3 protein: CASSMGTEGTGELFF
CDR3 DNA: TGTGCCAGTAGTATGGGGACAGAGGGCACCGGGGAGCTGTTTTTT

clone size: NA
J gene: TRBJ2-1
V gene: TRBV6-1
D gene: NA
CDR3 protein: CASTYLRDTNEQFF
CDR3 DNA: TGTGCCAGCACCTATCTAAGGGACACCAATGAGCAGTTCTTC

clone size: NA
J gene: TRBJ2-7
V gene: TRBV5-5
D gene: NA
CDR3 protein: CASSLDLIGRSYEQYF
CDR3 DNA: TGTGCCAGCAGCTTGGATCTGATCGGTCGCTCCTACGAGCAGTACTTC

clone size: NA
J gene: TRBJ2-2
V gene: TRBV3-1
D gene: NA
CDR3 protein: CASSRGFTGELFF
CDR3 DNA: TGTGCCAGCAGCCGTGGGTTCACCGGGGAGCTGTTTTTT

clone size: NA
J gene: TRBJ2-1
V gene: TRBV29-1
D gene: TRBD1
CDR3 protein: CSVRDRVDEQFF
CDR3 DNA: TGCAGCGTCCGGGACAGAGTAGACGAGCAGTTCTTC

clone size: NA
J gene: TRBJ2-7
V gene: TRBV7-9
D gene: NA
CDR3 protein: CASTSRGSYEQYF
CDR3 DNA: TGTGCCAGCACCTCGCGTGGGTCCTACGAGCAGTACTTC

clone size: NA
J gene: TRBJ2-1
V gene: TRBV29-1
D gene: NA
CDR3 protein: CSVEEATTGGPDTGEQFF
CDR3 DNA: TGCAGCGTTGAAGAGGCGACGACGGGGGGCCCCGACACGGGTGAGCAGTTCTTC

clone size: NA
J gene: TRBJ2-1
V gene: TRBV5-1
D gene: TRBD2
CDR3 protein: CASSLTSGQYNEQFF
CDR3 DNA: TGCGCCAGCAGCCTGACTAGCGGGCAATACAATGAGCAGTTCTTC

clone size: NA
J gene: TRBJ2-3
V gene: TRBV7-3
D gene: NA
CDR3 protein: CASSFDQGHTQYF
CDR3 DNA: TGTGCCAGCAGCTTCGACCAGGGGCATACGCAGTATTTT

clone size: NA
J gene: TRBJ2-5
V gene: TRBV10-3
D gene: NA
CDR3 protein: CAISELRRRQETQYF
CDR3 DNA: TGTGCCATCAGTGAACTTAGACGGAGACAAGAGACCCAGTACTTC

clone size: NA
J gene: TRBJ2-3
V gene: TRBV25-1
D gene: NA
CDR3 protein: CASSMGRSTDTQYF
CDR3 DNA: TGTGCCAGCAGTATGGGCAGAAGCACAGATACGCAGTATTTT

clone size: NA
J gene: TRBJ2-1
V gene: TRBV6-2/TRBV6-3
D gene: NA
CDR3 protein: CASSYPPGRMEQFF
CDR3 DNA: TGTGCCAGCAGTTACCCGCCGGGCAGGATGGAGCAGTTCTTC

clone size: few
J gene: TRBJ2-7
V gene: TRBV11-2
D gene: NA
CDR3 protein: CASSAIPSAPGEQYF
CDR3 DNA: TGTGCCAGCAGCGCAATCCCTAGCGCCCCGGGCGAGCAGTACTTC

clone size: many
J gene: TRBJ2-1
V gene: TRBV5-6
D gene: TRBD1
CDR3 protein: CASSPRDRVNEQFF
CDR3 DNA: TGTGCCAGCAGCCCACGGGACAGGGTGAATGAGCAGTTCTTC

clone size: many
J gene: TRBJ1-4
V gene: TRBV12-3/TRBV12-4
D gene: NA
CDR3 protein: CASRSSGGNEKLFF
CDR3 DNA: TGTGCCAGCAGATCGTCTGGGGGGAATGAAAAACTGTTTTTT

clone size: few
J gene: TRBJ2-7
V gene: TRBV27
D gene: TRBD1
CDR3 protein: CASSLAGTVNEQYF
CDR3 DNA: TGTGCCAGCAGTTTGGCCGGGACAGTCAACGAGCAGTACTTC

clone size: NA
J gene: TRBJ1-5
V gene: TRBV2
D gene: NA
CDR3 protein: CASSEIMWAGNQPQHF
CDR3 DNA: TGTGCCAGCAGTGAGATCATGTGGGCTGGAAATCAGCCCCAGCATTTT

clone size: few
J gene: TRBJ2-7
V gene: TRBV19
D gene: NA
CDR3 protein: CASSPVTGASYEQYF
CDR3 DNA: TGTGCCAGTAGCCCAGTCACTGGGGCGTCCTACGAGCAGTACTTC

clone size: NA
J gene: TRBJ1-4
V gene: TRBV5-1
D gene: NA
CDR3 protein: CASSLGVGPNEKLFF
CDR3 DNA: TGCGCCAGCAGCTTGGGTGTGGGACCGAATGAAAAACTGTTTTTT

clone size: many
J gene: TRBJ2-1
V gene: TRBV12-3/TRBV12-4
D gene: TRBD2
CDR3 protein: CASRQAGAGYNEQFF
CDR3 DNA: TGTGCCAGCAGGCAAGCGGGAGCTGGGTACAATGAGCAGTTCTTC

clone size: few
J gene: TRBJ2-7
V gene: TRBV5-1
D gene: TRBD1
CDR3 protein: CASCPGQGSFSAYEQYF
CDR3 DNA: TGCGCCAGCTGCCCGGGACAGGGCTCTTTTAGCGCCTACGAGCAGTACTTC

clone size: few
J gene: TRBJ2-5
V gene: TRBV10-3
D gene: NA
CDR3 protein: CAISPGTQETQYF
CDR3 DNA: TGTGCCATCAGCCCCGGGACCCAAGAGACCCAGTACTTC

clone size: once
J gene: TRBJ1-1
V gene: TRBV7-3
D gene: NA
CDR3 protein: CASSAGARAEAFF
CDR3 DNA: TGTGCCAGCAGCGCCGGAGCGAGGGCTGAAGCTTTCTTT

clone size: few
J gene: TRBJ2-7
V gene: TRBV27
D gene: TRBD1
CDR3 protein: CASGHRGPYEQYF
CDR3 DNA: TGTGCCAGCGGCCACAGGGGGCCCTACGAGCAGTACTTC

clone size: NA
J gene: TRBJ2-2
V gene: TRBV5-1
D gene: TRBD1
CDR3 protein: CASRLGQAGGELFF
CDR3 DNA: TGCGCCAGCAGACTTGGACAGGCCGGCGGGGAGCTGTTTTTT

clone size: NA
J gene: TRBJ2-7
V gene: TRBV18
D gene: NA
CDR3 protein: CASSPPWGSRAYEQYF
CDR3 DNA: TGTGCCAGCTCACCACCGTGGGGGTCTCGGGCCTACGAGCAGTACTTC

clone size: few
J gene: TRBJ1-2
V gene: TRBV6-1
D gene: TRBD1
CDR3 protein: CASSTPSRDRNGRYTF
CDR3 DNA: TGTGCCAGCAGTACACCGTCCCGGGACAGGAACGGGAGGTACACCTTC

clone size: NA
J gene: TRBJ2-7
V gene: TRBV5-6
D gene: TRBD2
CDR3 protein: CASSRRGGEQYF
CDR3 DNA: TGTGCCAGCAGCCGGCGGGGGGGCGAGCAGTACTTC

clone size: NA
J gene: TRBJ2-7
V gene: TRBV11-2
D gene: NA
CDR3 protein: CASSLGMVGYEQYF
CDR3 DNA: TGTGCCAGCAGCTTAGGAATGGTCGGCTACGAGCAGTACTTC

clone size: few
J gene: TRBJ2-1
V gene: TRBV4-1
D gene: TRBD2
CDR3 protein: CASSQVLAGAGNEQFF
CDR3 DNA: TGCGCCAGCAGCCAGGTACTAGCGGGGGCGGGCAATGAGCAGTTCTTC

clone size: few
J gene: TRBJ2-5
V gene: TRBV5-1
D gene: TRBD2
CDR3 protein: CASSASGNGETQYF
CDR3 DNA: TGCGCCAGCAGCGCTAGCGGGAACGGGGAGACCCAGTACTTC

clone size: many
J gene: TRBJ1-2
V gene: TRBV4-1
D gene: NA
CDR3 protein: CASSQGEWRGAGYGYTF
CDR3 DNA: TGCGCCAGCAGCCAAGGGGAGTGGCGGGGCGCTGGCTATGGCTACACCTTC

clone size: few
J gene: TRBJ2-2
V gene: TRBV6-2/TRBV6-3
D gene: NA
CDR3 protein: CASSYVKGEPANTGELFF
CDR3 DNA: TGTGCCAGCAGTTACGTTAAGGGGGAACCCGCGAACACCGGGGAGCTGTTTTTT

clone size: few
J gene: TRBJ2-5
V gene: TRBV20-1
D gene: TRBD2
CDR3 protein: CSAPTSGRASETQYF
CDR3 DNA: TGCAGTGCTCCGACTAGCGGGAGGGCCTCCGAGACCCAGTACTTC

clone size: many
J gene: TRBJ2-1
V gene: TRBV20-1
D gene: TRBD2
CDR3 protein: CSARLTLADPNEQFF
CDR3 DNA: TGCAGTGCTAGACTCACTCTAGCGGATCCCAATGAGCAGTTCTTC

clone size: NA
J gene: TRBJ1-2
V gene: TRBV27
D gene: TRBD1
CDR3 protein: CASSFRQGHGYTF
CDR3 DNA: TGTGCCAGCAGTTTCCGACAGGGTCATGGCTACACCTTC

clone size: many
J gene: TRBJ2-1
V gene: TRBV14
D gene: TRBD2
CDR3 protein: CASSRPSGIPPYNEQFF
CDR3 DNA: TGTGCCAGCAGCCGACCTAGCGGAATACCACCCTACAATGAGCAGTTCTTC